The sequence of this TCR beta chain was determined in a study of cytomegalovirus exposure and HLA in healthy donors. V dropped 4 bases and J dropped 1 base, with 7 bases sitting between them. Germline CDR1 SQVTM, CDR2 ANQGSEA. The CDR3 runs to 12 residues. 60 Vbeta and 13 Jbeta primers were used in PCR. The protocol was immunoSEQ multiplex PCR, while the TCRdb copy is restricted to in-frame clones and leaves out a portion. Of fewer than 200,000 clones listed, roughly four fifths are singletons. This rearrangement joins TRBV29-1 to TRBJ1-1; TRBD1 might be the D (5 bases). The TCR sequence derives from a woman younger than 45 in good health and CMV-seronegative. Sequenced input: PBMCs. In DNA, the CDR3 is TGCAGCGTTGGGACATGGAACACTGAAGCTTTCTTT. Translation: CSVGTWNTEAFF.